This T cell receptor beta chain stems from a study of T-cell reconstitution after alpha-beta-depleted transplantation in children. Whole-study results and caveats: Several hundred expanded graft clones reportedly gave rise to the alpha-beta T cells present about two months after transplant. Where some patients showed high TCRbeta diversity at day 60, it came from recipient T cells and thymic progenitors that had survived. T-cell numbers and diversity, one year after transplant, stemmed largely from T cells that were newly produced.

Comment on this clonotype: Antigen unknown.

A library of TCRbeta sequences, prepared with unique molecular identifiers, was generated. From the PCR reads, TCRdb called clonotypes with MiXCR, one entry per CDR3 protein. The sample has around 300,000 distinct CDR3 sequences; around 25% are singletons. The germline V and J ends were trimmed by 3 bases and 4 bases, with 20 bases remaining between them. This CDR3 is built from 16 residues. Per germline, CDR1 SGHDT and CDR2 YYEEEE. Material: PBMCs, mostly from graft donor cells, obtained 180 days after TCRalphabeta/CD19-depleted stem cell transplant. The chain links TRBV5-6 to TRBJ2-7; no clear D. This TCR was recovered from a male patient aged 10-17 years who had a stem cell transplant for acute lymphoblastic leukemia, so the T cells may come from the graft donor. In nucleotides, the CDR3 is TGTGCCAGCAGCTGGAGACCCTCCAAAGGGTTGTACGAGCAGTACTTC. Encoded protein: CASSWRPSKGLYEQYF.